Described below is a single T cell receptor (beta chain) sequence and its context. This clonotype was counted between two and nine times. The antigen it binds to is not known. No quality values exist for individual bases; no much larger clone is one base distant. Ficoll-Paque density gradient centrifugation was used to isolate PBMCs. Deletion took 3 bases off V and 7 bases off J, with a span of 12 bases between the germline ends. The CDR3 starts with the cysteine, ends with the phenylalanine, and has 13 residues. The retained sequence is limited to the CDR3, 39 bases, with the frame set at the first base. The germline V gene sets CDR1 to KGHSH and CDR2 to LQKENI. Sequencing was performed on an Illumina NovaSeq 6000. TCRalpha and TCRbeta cDNA libraries were built by 5'RACE with constant-segment primers, adding sample barcodes and unique molecular identifiers. RNA was extracted from every sample with Trizol reagent. Library amplification was performed in two PCR steps, and a second sample barcode and Illumina TruSeq adapters were introduced in the second step. Libraries were sequenced on an Illumina NovaSeq with 2 x 150 bp paired-end reads. Under the source paper's analysis protocol: Demultiplexing of reads and collapsing into UMI-guided consensus sequences were performed with migec v1.2.7. With mixcr v2.1.11, UMI consensuses were aligned to TRA and TRB V and J templates and assembled into clonotypes. A clonotype was counted as expanded or contracted only if both edgeR and NoisET called the change significant, with noise models trained on biological replicates. For edgeR calls, a false discovery rate-adjusted p below 0.01 and a log2 fold-change threshold of 1 were applied. As an exploratory analysis of dynamics, max-normalized trajectories of the 1000 most abundant clonotypes were examined by PCA with hierarchical clustering. Separately sequenced CD4+ and CD8+ repertoires were used to assign the CD4 or CD8 phenotype of responding clones. In TCRdb, the public reads were trimmed at Q25 with fastp and aligned with MiXCR, with productive beta chains retained. Duplicate CDR3 protein sequences are folded into a single record with the most common DNA and genes. The V and J calls here are based on TCRdb, not the publication. This sample is represented by fewer than 450,000 distinct CDR3 sequences; 24% of them were singletons. The ten largest account for around 8.1% of the sample.

This record belongs to a study of T-cell memory formation after mild COVID-19 (dated by TCRdb to about 2021). For the study in its entirety: TCR sequence clusters from the two donors were largely donor specific. Longitudinal TCRalpha and TCRbeta repertoire sequencing tracked T-cell clones expanding and contracting after mild COVID-19 in a couple of donors. The cohort comprised two young, previously healthy adult volunteers, one female and one male.

Paper-wide results and their limitations: The second-wave clones that peaked on day 37 were not confirmed to be SARS-CoV-2 specific. From day 15 to 85, contracting clones showed balanced CD4/CD8 phenotypes, whereas a second wave of clones that expanded from day 15 to 37 leaned towards CD4+. Contracting CD4+ clones appeared mostly in the CM and EM memory subsets, whereas CD8+ clones were enriched in EMRA. Some responding clones were detected in pre-infection memory, which suggested that pre-existing cross-reactive memory T cells had joined the SARS-CoV-2 response. The study covered only two mild cases, and larger cohorts including severe cases with pre-infection samples were considered necessary.

The TCR sequence derives from an adult woman who had mild COVID-19 (a few samples of this study predate the infection). The sample titles of this study are shuffled in the database, so cell type and time point are left out; the donor was told from shared clones. Recombination linked TRBV18 to TRBJ2-5, with no D gene named confidently. Input material: PBMCs or a T cell subset sorted from them (not recorded which). The CDR3 region has the sequence CASSPPQTTTQYF. The DNA sequence is given as TGTGCCAGCTCACCCCCACAGACAACGACCCAGTACTTC. With all but the CDR3 taken from the reference TRBV18 and TRBJ2-5 genes, the full variable domain is: NAGVMQNPRHLVRRRGQEARLRCSPMKGHSHVYWYRQLPEEGLKFMVYLQKENIIDESGMPKERFSAEFPKEGPSILRIQQVVRGDSAAYFCASSPPQTTTQYFGPGTRLLVL.